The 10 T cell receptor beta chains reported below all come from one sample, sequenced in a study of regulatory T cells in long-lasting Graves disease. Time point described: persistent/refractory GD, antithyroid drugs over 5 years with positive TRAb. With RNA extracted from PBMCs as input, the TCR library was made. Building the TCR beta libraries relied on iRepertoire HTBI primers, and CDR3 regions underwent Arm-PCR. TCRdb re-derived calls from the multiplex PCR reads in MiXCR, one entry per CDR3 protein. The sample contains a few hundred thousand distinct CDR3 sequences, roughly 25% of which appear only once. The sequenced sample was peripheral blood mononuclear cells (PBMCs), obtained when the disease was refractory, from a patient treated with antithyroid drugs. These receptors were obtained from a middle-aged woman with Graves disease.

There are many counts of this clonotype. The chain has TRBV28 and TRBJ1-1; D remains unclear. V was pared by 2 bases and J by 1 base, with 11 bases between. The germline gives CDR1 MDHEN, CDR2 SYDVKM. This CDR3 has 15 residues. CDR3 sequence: CASSLSGNQNTEAFF. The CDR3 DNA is TGTGCCAGCAGTTTAAGCGGGAACCAGAACACTGAAGCTTTCTTT.

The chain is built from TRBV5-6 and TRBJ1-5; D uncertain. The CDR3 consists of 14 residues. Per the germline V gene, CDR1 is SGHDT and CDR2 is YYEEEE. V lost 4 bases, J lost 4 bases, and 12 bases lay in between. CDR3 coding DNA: TGTGCCAGCAGCATTCGCGGGGAAAATCAGCCCCAGCATTTT. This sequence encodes CASSIRGENQPQHF.

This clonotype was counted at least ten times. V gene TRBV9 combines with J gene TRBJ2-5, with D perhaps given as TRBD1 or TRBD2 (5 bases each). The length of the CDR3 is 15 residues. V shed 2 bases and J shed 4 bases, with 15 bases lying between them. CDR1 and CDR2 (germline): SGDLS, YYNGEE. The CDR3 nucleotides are TGTGCCAGCAGCGTGACGGGGCATGAGGGAGAGACCCAGTACTTC. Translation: CASSVTGHEGETQYF. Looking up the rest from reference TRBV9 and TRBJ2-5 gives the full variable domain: DSGVTQTPKHLITATGQRVTLRCSPRSGDLSVYWYQQSLDQGLQFLIQYYNGEERAKGNILERFSAQQFPDLHSELNLSSLELGDSALYFCASSVTGHEGETQYFGPGTRLLVL.

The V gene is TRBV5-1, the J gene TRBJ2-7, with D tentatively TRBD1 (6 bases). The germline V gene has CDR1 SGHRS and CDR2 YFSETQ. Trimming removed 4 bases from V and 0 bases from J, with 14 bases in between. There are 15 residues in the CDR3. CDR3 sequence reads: CASSRQGQSSYEQYF. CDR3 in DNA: TGCGCCAGCAGCCGGCAGGGGCAGAGCTCCTACGAGCAGTACTTC.

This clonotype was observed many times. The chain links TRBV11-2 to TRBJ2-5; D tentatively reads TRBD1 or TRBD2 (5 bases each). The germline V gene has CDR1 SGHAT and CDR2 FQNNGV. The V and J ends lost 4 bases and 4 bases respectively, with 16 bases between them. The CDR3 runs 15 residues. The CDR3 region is CASSSRVSRGETQYF. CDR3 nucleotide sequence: TGTGCCAGCAGCTCCCGGGTCTCGAGGGGAGAGACCCAGTACTTC.

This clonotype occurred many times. The DNA of the CDR3 is TGTGCCAGCAGTTTGACCGGCTTATTCTCACCCCTCCACTTT. Its protein product is CASSLTGLFSPLHF. The chain is built from TRBV28 and TRBJ1-6, with D uncertain. The CDR3 totals 14 residues. V was shortened by 3 bases and J by 10 bases, with 13 bases between the two germline ends. Germline V lookup: CDR1 MDHEN, CDR2 SYDVKM.

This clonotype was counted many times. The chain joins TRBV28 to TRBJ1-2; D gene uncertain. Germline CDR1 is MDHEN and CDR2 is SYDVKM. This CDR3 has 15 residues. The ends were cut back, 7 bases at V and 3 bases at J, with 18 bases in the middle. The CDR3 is CASTAQPGGHYGYTF. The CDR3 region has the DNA TGTGCCAGCACGGCCCAACCGGGAGGACACTATGGCTACACCTTC.

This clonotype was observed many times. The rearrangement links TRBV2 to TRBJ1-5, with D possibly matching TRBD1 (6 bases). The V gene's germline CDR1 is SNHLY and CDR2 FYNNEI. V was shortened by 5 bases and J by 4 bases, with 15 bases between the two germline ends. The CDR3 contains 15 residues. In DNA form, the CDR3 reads TGTGCCAGCAGTTGGATGGGAGGGGGGAATCAGCCCCAGCATTTT. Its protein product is CASSWMGGGNQPQHF.

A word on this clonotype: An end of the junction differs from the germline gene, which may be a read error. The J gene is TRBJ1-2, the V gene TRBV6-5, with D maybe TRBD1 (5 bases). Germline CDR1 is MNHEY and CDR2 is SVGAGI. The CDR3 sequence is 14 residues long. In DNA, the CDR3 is TGTGCCAGCAGTTCTAAGGGGCGTAACTATGGCTGCACCTTC. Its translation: CASSSKGRNYGCTF.

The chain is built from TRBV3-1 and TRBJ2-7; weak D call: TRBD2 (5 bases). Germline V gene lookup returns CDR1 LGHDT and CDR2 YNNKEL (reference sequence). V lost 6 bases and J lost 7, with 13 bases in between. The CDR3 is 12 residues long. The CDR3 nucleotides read TGTGCCAGCAGTGAGGCGGCGGGTGAGCAGTACTTC. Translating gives CASSEAAGEQYF.